This TCR beta chain was documented in a study of T cell responses to AZD1222 COVID-19 vaccine (dated by TCRdb to the early 2020s). At the level of the whole study: TCR sequencing was performed for 230 to 250 trial participants, of whom around 200 were given two doses of AZD1222 and 26 were given two doses of MenACWY control vaccine. Enrollment into the trials was organized by age into subgroups of 18-55, 56-69 and 70-plus years, and those subgroups contained about 160, 30 and 59 TCR-sequenced participants, respectively.

Worth noting for this clone: No cognate antigen has been identified for it. Within one base of it there is no much larger clone, and no base qualities were kept.

In the paper's terms, the time point label means: about 28 days (+/-7) after the second vaccine dose. AZD1222 recipients with second doses at about 4 weeks or about 12 weeks were pooled, because spike-specific TCR depth and breadth did not differ between schedules. Vaccinee samples came from UK trials COV001 and COV002, including a single-blind randomized controlled phase 2/3 trial of AZD1222 (ChAdOx1 nCoV-19) in healthy adults. Trial participant PBMC samples were collected at day 0 and day 28 after the second dose for TCRbeta chain sequencing. Broader findings and caveats from the paper: The vaccine-associated CD4 TCRs covered the entire spike protein, and the dominant responses fell in regions 160-218 and 743-854. Spike-specific TCR breadth and depth rose significantly after two AZD1222 doses compared with day 0 and with MenACWY recipients. Reportedly, almost half of the unique spike-specific TCRs recognized epitopes lying outside the regions that are mutated in the B.1.351 and B.1.1.7 variants. Because no day 14 peak-response samples were available, the repertoires could be characterized only after the peak T cell response. Only five to seven AZD1222 recipients were SARS-CoV-2 seropositive at baseline, limiting conclusions about previously exposed vaccinees. In the small 56-69-year group, the increase in depth fell short of significance, most likely because of low power. Participants were mostly white British and included more females than males, and it was suggested by the authors that clonal diversity may have been underestimated.

The CDR3 regions of human TCRbeta chains were subjected to immunosequencing. The original pipeline was this. Repertoire TCRs were checked for matches against a reference library of SARS-CoV-2-specific TCRs that had been generated using the MIRA antigen-specificity platform. Breadth was defined as the fraction of unique TCRs that were SARS-CoV-2-associated, and depth was defined as the fraction of total T cells that were SARS-CoV-2-associated. Using the MIRA data, every spike-specific TCR was mapped to the spike region that the TCR reacted to and assigned to either a CD4 or a CD8 class. Log10-transformed breadth and depth values were compared by one-way ANOVA with Sidak's multiple comparisons tests. The clones in this table, taken by TCRdb from immuneACCESS, are in-frame only. Not every clone is retained; where verified, under half of the shortfall comes from an unresolved V gene, and the cause of the rest is unknown. V and J calls plus clone size are reproduced from that table; the DNA served to infer D and trimming. The sample records approximately 45,000 clones, 70% to 90% of which are singletons. 20% to 25% of the sample belongs to the ten largest clones.

Sequenced material: peripheral blood, taken 28 days after the second AZD1222 dose. The TCR sequence derives from an adult who received the AZD1222 COVID-19 vaccine.

The bases are TGTGCCAGCAGTGAGCGGGGAACTAGACCCTATGGCTACACCTTC. Protein translation: CASSERGTRPYGYTF. Recombination linked TRBV6-1 to TRBJ1-2; the D segment cannot be called with confidence. The germline V gene yields MNHNS for CDR1 and SASEGT for CDR2. V and J lose 3 bases and 4 bases, and a span of 15 bases separates them. Inclusive of the bounding cysteine and phenylalanine, the CDR3 is 15 residues long. Only the CDR3 DNA is retained, 45 bases long and in frame from the first base.